A single sample gave rise to the 13 T cell receptor beta chains below, sequenced in a study of blood T cell repertoires in COVID-19. Here immunoSEQ multiplex PCR was the method, and the copy in TCRdb shows in-frame clones only, minus some. This sample carries 54,000 or so clones, roughly four fifths of them seen once, and the ten largest clones take less than 2%. Sample: peripheral blood. These receptors originate from a woman in her sixties or seventies with acute or convalescent COVID-19.

The CDR3 loop reads CSASRQGGSDEQYF. The CDR3 DNA is TGCAGTGCTAGTCGACAGGGGGGTTCGGACGAGCAGTACTTC. The gene calls are TRBV20-1 and TRBJ2-7, with TRBD1 identical over 9 bases. There are 14 residues in the CDR3. The germline CDR1 and CDR2 sequences are DFQATT and SNEGSKA (reference sequence). The V and J ends lost 3 bases and 5 bases, in that order; junction bases with no gene match: 8.

The rearrangement links TRBV30 to TRBJ1-6; 7 nucleotides align to TRBD1. Germline CDR1 GTSNPN, CDR2 SVGIG (reference sequence). J gave up 7 bases and V 3 bases, and 9 bases lay outside the gene matches. This CDR3 is built from 15 residues. In DNA form, the CDR3 reads TGTGCCTGGAGGATAGACAGGGTCATCAATTCACCCCTCCACTTT. This sequence encodes CAWRIDRVINSPLHF.

The rearrangement joins TRBV27 to TRBJ2-6, with D possibly TRBD1 on 6 matching bases. Germline assignment: CDR1 MNHEY and CDR2 SMNVEV (reference sequence). The CDR3 covers 15 residues. Between the trimmed V and J ends, which lost 5 bases and 1 base, there was a span of 9 bases. CDR3 bases: TGTGCCAGCAGTCTCACAGGGTCTGGGGCCAACGTCCTGACTTTC. Its protein product is CASSLTGSGANVLTF.

This chain uses TRBV12-2 with TRBJ2-1; the D call in the table, TRBD1, was not verified against the DNA. TRBV12-2 is deemed a pseudogene. The CDR3 contains 16 residues. The CDR3 spells CASRRPTGVEPNEQFF. The CDR3 coding sequence is TGTGCAAGTCGGCGTCCCACAGGGGTTGAACCCAATGAGCAGTTCTTC.

In DNA, the CDR3 is TGTGCCAGCAGCGCGGGGATGAGCTCTGGAAACACCATATATTTT. This sequence encodes CASSAGMSSGNTIYF. The chain is built from TRBV9 and TRBJ1-3; no firm D call. V lost 3 bases and J lost 0, with 10 bases in between. Germline CDR1 reads SGDLS; CDR2 reads YYNGEE. CDR3 length: 15 amino acids.

V is TRBV3-1 (or the pseudogene TRBV3-2) and J is TRBJ2-3; D call uncertain. There are 11 residues in the CDR3. V lost 4 bases and J lost 5, with 4 bases in between. Germline CDR1 LGHDT, CDR2 YNNKEL (reference sequence). The CDR3 coding sequence is TGTGCCAGCAGCCCAAAAGATACGCAGTATTTT. The encoded protein is CASSPKDTQYF.

This chain links TRBV6-5 with TRBJ1-1, with D maybe TRBD1 (6 bases). Germline V gene sequence: CDR1 MNHEY, CDR2 SVGAGI. Trimming shortened V by 7 bases and J by 2 bases, and 11 bases separated the two germline ends. This CDR3 comprises 13 residues. The CDR3 protein is CASTRGFNTEAFF. The CDR3, as DNA: TGTGCCAGCACAAGGGGGTTTAACACTGAAGCTTTCTTT.

V usage is TRBV27 and J usage is TRBJ2-7, with TRBD1 matching 8 bases. From germline, CDR1 is MNHEY and CDR2 SMNVEV (reference sequence). The CDR3 length is 14 residues. The J segment lost 2 bases and the V segment lost 7 bases, leaving 7 bases of the junction unmatched. The DNA for the CDR3 is TGTGCCAGCAACAAGGACAGGGCTCCCTACGAGCAGTACTTC. Translating gives CASNKDRAPYEQYF.

The CDR3 nucleotides are TGTGCCAGCACCGAGGGGGCCAGGGAGCTGTTTTTT. Protein: CASTEGARELFF. The rearrangement uses TRBV12-3 or TRBV12-4 and TRBJ2-2; TRBD1 agrees at 7 bases. Losses at the gene ends were 7 bases for V and 9 bases for J; bases not matched to a gene: 5. This CDR3 comprises 12 residues.

The V call is TRBV5-1, the J call TRBJ1-2; D might be TRBD1 (5 bases). The CDR3 is made up of 14 amino acids. The germline V gene has CDR1 SGHRS and CDR2 YFSETQ. V lost 0 bases and J 8 bases, leaving 14 bases between the germline ends. CDR3 nucleotides: TGCGCCAGCAGCTTGGCAGGGAATGATAAGGGCTACACCTTC. Protein: CASSLAGNDKGYTF.

The rearrangement joins TRBV2 to TRBJ2-1, with TRBD2 matching 10 bases. V shed 8 bases, J shed 8 bases, and the junction held 9 bases outside the gene matches. Germline V lookup: CDR1 SNHLY, CDR2 FYNNEI. This CDR3 contains 14 residues. CDR3 sequence (DNA): TGTGCCAGCGGAAGCGGGGGGGCCTTCGATGAGCAGTTCTTC. It yields the protein CASGSGGAFDEQFF. Variable domain in full (rest from reference TRBV2 and TRBJ2-1): EPEVTQTPSHQVTQMGQEVILRCVPISNHLYFYWYRQILGQKVEFLVSFYNNEISEKSEIFDDQFSVERPDGSNFTLKIRSTKLEDSAMYFCASGSGGAFDEQFFGPGTRLTVL.

This clone was observed a single time. The chain links TRBV9 to TRBJ2-2, with D hard to call. The CDR3 contains 14 residues. Per the germline V gene, CDR1 is SGDLS and CDR2 is YYNGEE. Trimming removed 0 bases from V and 4 bases from J, with 7 bases in between. CDR3 in amino acids: CASSVGPVTGELFF. The CDR3 DNA sequence: TGTGCCAGCAGCGTAGGTCCTGTCACCGGGGAGCTGTTTTTT.

This clone was counted between two and nine times. The chain employs TRBV24-1 and TRBJ2-2, with TRBD1 matching 8 bases. Germline values: CDR1 KGHDR, CDR2 SFDVKD. The CDR3 has 16 residues. V lost 3 bases to trimming and J lost 4 bases; unmatched junction nucleotides: 6. CDR3 amino acids: CATSDMTGDSTGELFF. CDR3 coding DNA: TGTGCCACCAGTGATATGACAGGGGACAGCACCGGGGAGCTGTTTTTT.